Each of the 9 T cell receptor beta chains below was sequenced from the same sample in a study of T cells in Graves' hyperthyroidism and ophthalmopathy. The TCR beta CDR3 regions underwent amplification using RNA transcripts as the source. HTBI primers were the set used in a first-round RT-PCR of the TCR CDR3. In TCRdb, the multiplex PCR reads were re-called with MiXCR into one record per CDR3 protein. The sample yields fewer than 450,000 distinct CDR3 sequences, about a sixth seen once. Source material: blood. The receptors were gathered from a woman aged 25-40 years with Graves' hyperthyroidism that later progressed to Graves' ophthalmopathy.

The gene calls are TRBV3-1 and TRBJ2-1, with TRBD2 matching 12 bases. CDR3 length: 15 amino acids. Germline V CDR1 and CDR2: LGHDT, YNNKEL (reference sequence). The trim removed 7 bases at V and 8 bases at J, leaving 9 bases unmatched. CDR3: CASTNGLAGYHEQFF. For the CDR3, the DNA is TGTGCCAGCACCAACGGACTAGCGGGGTACCATGAGCAGTTCTTC.

This clonotype came up many times. This chain uses TRBV27 with TRBJ1-4; 9 nucleotides line up with TRBD1. With V trimmed by 5 bases and J by 5 bases, 6 bases remained unmatched. Germline assignment: CDR1 MNHEY and CDR2 SMNVEV (reference sequence). The CDR3 spans 15 residues. The CDR3 loop reads CASSTPGQGNEKLFF. CDR3 in DNA: TGTGCCAGCAGTACCCCGGGACAGGGAAATGAAAAACTGTTTTTT. Based on the CDR3 plus reference TRBV27 and TRBJ1-4, the full variable domain is EAQVTQNPRYLITVTGKKLTVTCSQNMNHEYMSWYRQDPGLGLRQIYYSMNVEVTDKGDVPEGYKVSRKEKRNFPLILESPSPNQTSLYFCASSTPGQGNEKLFFGSGTQLSVL.

This clonotype has ten or more counts. The genes are TRBV2 and TRBJ2-7, with 10 nucleotides matching TRBD2. J gave up 6 bases and V 2 bases, and 7 bases lay outside the gene matches. Germline assignment: CDR1 SNHLY and CDR2 FYNNEI. The CDR3 length is 15 residues. The CDR3 nucleotides read TGTGCCAGCAGTGAAAGGCTAGCGGGAGTTAGCGAGCAGTACTTC. Protein product: CASSERLAGVSEQYF.

This clonotype has ten or more counts. V and J are TRBV2 and TRBJ1-3; 7 bases line up with TRBD1. V lost 5 bases, J lost 1 base, and 5 bases stayed unmatched. CDR3 size: 15 residues. Germline V gives CDR1 SNHLY, CDR2 FYNNEI. In DNA, the CDR3 is TGTGCCAGCAGTAGGGACAGCTTATCTGGAAACACCATATATTTT. Translated, it gives CASSRDSLSGNTIYF.

The chain joins TRBV5-1 to TRBJ2-5; 9 bases match TRBD1. The CDR3 has 14 amino acids. With 0 bases clipped from V and 7 bases from J, the junction kept 4 bases outside the gene matches. Germline V lookup: CDR1 SGHRS, CDR2 YFSETQ. The CDR3: CASSLDTGGATQYF. DNA for the CDR3: TGCGCCAGCAGCTTGGACACAGGGGGCGCGACCCAGTACTTC.

The chain recombines TRBV20-1 with TRBJ2-7; D is unresolved. Germline CDR1 DFQATT, CDR2 SNEGSKA (reference sequence). This CDR3 comprises 14 residues. Trimming shortened V by 0 bases and J by 2 bases, and 11 bases separated the two germline ends. The CDR3 protein is CSARDPLRAYEQYF. The CDR3 DNA is TGCAGTGCTAGAGATCCCCTTAGAGCCTACGAGCAGTACTTC.

This clonotype showed up just a few times. A much larger clone is a single base away; this may be a read error. This CDR3 reads CATSDTADSQETQYF. The CDR3 coding sequence is TGTGCCACCAGTGATACGGCGGACAGCCAAGAGACCCAGTACTTC. The V and J genes are TRBV24-1 and TRBJ2-5; tentative D call: TRBD1 (6 bases). The V end lost 3 bases, the J end lost 1 base, and 11 bases lay between the germline ends. Germline V gene sequence: CDR1 KGHDR, CDR2 SFDVKD. The CDR3 is 15 residues long.

This clonotype was counted ten times or more. The chain has TRBV7-2 and TRBJ2-5; tentatively, D is TRBD2 (5 bases). Germline V gene sequence: CDR1 SGHTA, CDR2 FQGNSA. With 0 bases removed from V and 3 bases from J, the gap between germline ends came to 14 bases. The length of the CDR3 is 16 residues. The CDR3 spells CASSLAYGRTEETQYF. The CDR3, as DNA: TGTGCCAGCAGCTTAGCGTATGGGAGAACTGAAGAGACCCAGTACTTC.

This clonotype appeared many times. The chain has TRBV28 and TRBJ2-3; D is unclear. There are 15 residues in the CDR3. Trimming cost V 3 bases and J 1 base, with 11 bases left between them. Germline CDR1 reads MDHEN; CDR2 reads SYDVKM. CDR3 DNA: TGTGCCAGCAGTTTCCTCACCTCCGGCACAGATACGCAGTATTTT. Encoded protein: CASSFLTSGTDTQYF.